This entry features one T cell receptor (beta chain) sequence. The specificity of this receptor is unknown. Qualities for individual bases were not recorded, and no much larger clone is one base off. The data are from a study of cytomegalovirus exposure and HLA in healthy donors (dated by TCRdb to the late 2010s). The study in broad terms: According to an earlier analysis of 587 of the donors, about 179 million T cells yielded 117 million unique TCR beta sequences and approximately 280 Gb of sequence data. Roughly 300 gigabases of sequencing data and approximately 92 million unique TCR sequences made up an early release that covered over 550 HLA-typed donors. Of the 398 genotyped donors, about 84% fell in the genetic ancestry cluster associated with self-reported Caucasian donors. The study aimed to test whether cataloging public T cell receptors could reveal signatures of past pathogen exposure. The study used immunosequencing to profile the T cell repertoires of 670 or so subjects and linked those repertoires to cytomegalovirus serostatus. A separate validation cohort of 90 to 150 different subjects was used in addition to the 666-subject first cohort. High-throughput TCR immunosequencing, statistical association of individual TCRs with disease status, and machine learning were combined to predict cytomegalovirus infection status. To study patterns of TCR occurrence, a later analysis re-analyzed previously published TCR beta repertoires from around 670 donors and added high-resolution HLA genotyping. In the later analysis, no new phenotypic data were used to find candidate immune exposures; instead, reliance was placed on TCR beta sequences and their occurrence across donors. To decide whether each TCR beta V gene segment behaved as functional or pseudogenic, an earlier analysis of some 540 of the donors relied on high-throughput TCR beta sequencing. Donor age, sex, ethnicity and CMV serostatus were collected together with the repertoire data. A later genetic analysis took genome-wide SNP genotypes for about three fifths of the roughly 670 donors and used that subset as a discovery cohort. All discovery cohort repertoires had been generated using a single sequencing platform. HLA typing included class I and class II loci at four-digit resolution. Typing coverage differed by locus: A, B, C, DRB1 and DQB1 were typed in roughly 629-630 donors, DQA1 in about 560, DPA1 in around 610, and DPB1 in just under 480. Because of strong linkage in the cohort, 4 to 6 DR-DQ haplotypes were treated as single units for association and clustering. On average, 235,054 unique TCR beta nucleotide sequences were sequenced per donor among several hundred genotyped donors of the cohort, with 15% to 20% of those sequences being non-productive.

The library was obtained by the immunoSEQ multiplex PCR assay. A mixture of 60 forward primers for TCR Vbeta segments and 13 reverse primers for TCR Jbeta segments was used in the multiplex PCR. Amplification of the CDR3 region of rearranged TCR beta genes was performed with a multiplex PCR assay on genomic DNA. The Illumina HiSeq System was used to sequence the amplified TCR beta libraries as 87-base-pair reads. The original methods were these. A later analysis counted about 80 million unique TCR beta chains across the 690 or so repertoires, and roughly 9.9 million of these chains were shared by at least two donors. Raw reads were error-corrected and collapsed into unique sequences by a nearest-neighbor algorithm in which closely related sequences were merged to remove PCR and sequencing errors. V, D and J gene segments were assigned by aligning CDR3 sequences to IMGT reference sequences. For a sequence to be retained, a match of at least six nucleotides was required to both a V gene segment and a J gene segment. Rearrangements were called productive when the CDR3 lacked stop codons and stayed in frame with V and J; all others were non-productive. Following IMGT convention, CDR3 was defined as the stretch from the second conserved V-encoded cysteine to the conserved J-encoded phenylalanine. The earlier analysis of 587 of the donors excluded any sequence lacking an unambiguous match to a single V gene segment. In an earlier analysis of around 590 of the donors, a V segment was called functional when productive rearrangements were above 56.7%, and segregating when the standard deviation between donors exceeded 5%. A statistical classification framework was developed to diagnose cytomegalovirus status using the catalog of TCR beta chain sequences. V and J gene assignment, in a later analysis, came from comparing TCR nucleotide sequences with IMGT/GENE-DB human TR gene sequences. The TCRdist pipeline was used in a later analysis to assign CDR3 sequences and most-parsimonious VDJ recombination scenarios. In a later analysis, each TCR beta chain was defined by its CDR3 amino acid sequence together with its V-gene family, and reads without a unique V-gene family were excluded. As a way to deal with suspected cross-contamination and a sequencing artifact, a later analysis dropped approximately 590 nucleotide sequences that were highly shared and had low generation probability. In a later analysis, a clonal expansion index was calculated for each public chain from normalized within-repertoire ranks of inferred template counts. In a later analysis, generation probabilities were computed with a VDJ recombination model fitted to out-of-frame rearrangements, and the resulting probabilities were checked against IGoR. In a later analysis, TCR-TCR, TCR-HLA and TCR-CMV co-occurrence was scored with hypergeometric tests, and a repertoire-size bias correction was applied to TCR pairs. False discovery rates were estimated in a later analysis by permuting HLA or CMV assignments 20 times. In a later analysis, co-occurring TCRs were grouped with DBSCAN, and TCRdist sequence similarity was added when clustering was performed within HLA-allele-positive subsets. Repertoires with fewer than 30,000 or more than 120,000 public chains were left out of co-occurrence clustering, as were about 5 repertoires with anomalous nucleotide sharing. Here the immuneACCESS table is served through TCRdb, limited to in-frame sequences with V and J called. Missing clones are a known gap in these copies; in checked studies unresolved V genes cover under half, and the rest lacks a known reason. The V and J calls and the clone size are those of that table, but D and trimming were determined from the DNA. This sample gives some 130,000 clones in total; roughly 70% of them show up just once. The ten most abundant clones make up 2.5% to 4% of the sample.

Broad study findings and their caveats: In an earlier analysis of around 500 of the donors, most TCR beta V segments appeared in productive rearrangements about 87% or about 30% of the time, broadly matching IMGT annotations. Because the 87-base-pair reads could not distinguish some IMGT-functional V segments, including TRBV6-2 and TRBV6-3, those segments were excluded. Because HLA typing was missing for some donors at each locus, association tests included only the typed subset. Correlated functional status among segregating V segments might be attributable to linkage disequilibrium, but an unknown experimental factor could not be ruled out. The authors suggested that the approach could potentially be extended to other disease states and immunological phenotypes. Most TCR sequences were observed very rarely across donors, whereas some public TCRs were present in many individuals. The study gave a list of 150 to 200 TCR beta chains associated with cytomegalovirus. A few of the identified cytomegalovirus-associated TCR beta chains were confirmed in vitro to be specific for cytomegalovirus antigens. In a later genetic analysis, fewer N-insertions in productive TCRs were reported among donors in an Asian-associated ancestry cluster than the roughly 700-donor mean. Most CMV-associated TCR beta chains appeared to be HLA-restricted in a later analysis, and the HLA associations seemed to be driven largely by CMV exposure. Cytomegalovirus status was reported to be diagnosed by the classifier with high specificity and sensitivity in both the original and validation cohorts. A later analysis reported that several top co-occurrence clusters appeared linked to parvovirus B19, influenza, CMV and Epstein-Barr virus. A further reported finding was that TCR beta sequences accurately predicted the HLA-A and HLA-B alleles for most subjects in the first cohort. At a false discovery rate of 0.05, a later analysis linked 16,951 TCR beta sequences to specific HLA alleles. When HLA alleles, especially DR and DQ, strongly co-occurred, attributing TCR associations to individual alleles was difficult. A later genetic analysis associated a missense DCLRE1C variant with V-gene and J-gene trimming of TCR beta chains, and an independent cohort replicated the association. Roughly uniform sequencing depth across donors was assumed in presence/absence analyses, although this assumption may not hold. A cluster of highly shared sequence variants was judged likely to be a technical artifact of the sequencing pipeline. Because counts were too low, around 18 rarely observed V segments, including chromosome 9 orphons, were left out of the earlier analysis of 587 of the donors. In this cohort, only TCR beta chains were sequenced, and detectable features were limited by the absence of alpha or paired-chain data. In a later analysis, HLA-associated TCR beta chains were found to be more clonally expanded and to have lower generation probabilities than equally common non-associated chains. In a later analysis, the rate of TCR association differed among HLA loci, with DRB1 alleles having the most associated TCRs and HLA-C alleles having the fewest. Immune exposure information for the cohort was limited to CMV serostatus.

The cohort consisted of 600 to 750 healthy bone marrow donors. Cohort members were all nominally healthy when sampled, although unrecorded immune exposures were likely present. The donor tested CMV seronegative and was one of the 352 seronegative cohort members. A peripheral blood sample was provided by each donor, and peripheral blood mononuclear cells were used for TCR beta sequencing. Genomic DNA was extracted from the blood cell samples with the Qiagen DNeasy Blood Extraction Kit. The CDR3 measures 13 amino acids from cysteine to phenylalanine. The sequence is cut down to CDR3 DNA, 39 bases in frame from base 1. V and J lose 1 base and 8 bases, and a span of 8 bases separates them. From a lookup of the germline V gene (reference sequence), CDR1 and CDR2 are MNHEY and SMNVEV.

Recombination joined TRBV27 with TRBJ1-4, with the D gene not clear enough to name. The sample consisted of PBMCs. The receptor's source is a man aged 35-49 years in good health and CMV-seronegative. The CDR3 here reads CASSLFSGEKLFF. The DNA sequence follows: TGTGCCAGCAGTTTATTTTCGGGGGAAAAACTGTTTTTT.